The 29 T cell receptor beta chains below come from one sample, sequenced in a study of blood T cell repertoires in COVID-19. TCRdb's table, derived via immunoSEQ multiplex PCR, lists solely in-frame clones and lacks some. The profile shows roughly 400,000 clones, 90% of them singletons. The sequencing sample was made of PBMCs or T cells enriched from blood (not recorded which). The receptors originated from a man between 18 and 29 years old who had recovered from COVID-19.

CDR3 nucleotides: TGTGCCAGCAGCCCACAGGGGGTTTACACCTTC. Translated: CASSPQGVYTF. The rearrangement links TRBV2 to TRBJ1-2; 8 bases are shared with TRBD1. The CDR3 totals 11 residues. The V and J ends lost 6 bases and 11 bases, in that order; junction bases with no gene match: 5. CDR1 is SNHLY and CDR2 is FYNNEI in the germline V gene. The full variable domain, in which reference TRBV2 and TRBJ1-2 provide the parts outside the CDR3, is EPEVTQTPSHQVTQMGQEVILRCVPISNHLYFYWYRQILGQKVEFLVSFYNNEISEKSEIFDDQFSVERPDGSNFTLKIRSTKLEDSAMYFCASSPQGVYTFGSGTRLTVV.

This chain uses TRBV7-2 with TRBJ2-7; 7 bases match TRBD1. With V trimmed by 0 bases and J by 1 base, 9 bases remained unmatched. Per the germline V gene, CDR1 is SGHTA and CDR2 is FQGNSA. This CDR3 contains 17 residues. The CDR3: CASSLAGRGLASYEQYF. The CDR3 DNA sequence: TGTGCCAGCAGCTTAGCGGGTAGGGGGCTGGCGTCCTACGAGCAGTACTTC.

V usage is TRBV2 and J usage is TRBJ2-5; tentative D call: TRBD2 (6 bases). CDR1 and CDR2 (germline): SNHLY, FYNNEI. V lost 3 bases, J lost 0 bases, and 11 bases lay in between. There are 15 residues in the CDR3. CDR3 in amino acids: CASSEGLQYQETQYF. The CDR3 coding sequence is TGTGCCAGCAGTGAGGGACTCCAGTACCAAGAGACCCAGTACTTC.

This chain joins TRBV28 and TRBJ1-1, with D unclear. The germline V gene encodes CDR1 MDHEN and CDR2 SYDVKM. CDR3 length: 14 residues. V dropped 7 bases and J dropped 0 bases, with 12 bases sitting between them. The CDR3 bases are TGTGCCAGCATGAGGCTCAAACTGAACACTGAAGCTTTCTTT. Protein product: CASMRLKLNTEAFF. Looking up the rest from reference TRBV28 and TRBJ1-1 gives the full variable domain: DVKVTQSSRYLVKRTGEKVFLECVQDMDHENMFWYRQDPGLGLRLIYFSYDVKMKEKGDIPEGYSVSREKKERFSLILESASTNQTSMYLCASMRLKLNTEAFFGQGTRLTVV.

The CDR3 sequence is CAWSRRREGSYGYTF. The DNA of the CDR3 is TGTGCCTGGAGTCGACGTAGGGAGGGGTCCTATGGCTACACCTTC. The rearrangement links TRBV30 to TRBJ1-2, with D tentatively TRBD1 (5 bases). Trimming stripped 2 bases from V and 4 bases from J, with 17 bases between. The CDR3 is 15 amino acids. CDR1 is GTSNPN, CDR2 SVGIG, per germline (reference sequence).

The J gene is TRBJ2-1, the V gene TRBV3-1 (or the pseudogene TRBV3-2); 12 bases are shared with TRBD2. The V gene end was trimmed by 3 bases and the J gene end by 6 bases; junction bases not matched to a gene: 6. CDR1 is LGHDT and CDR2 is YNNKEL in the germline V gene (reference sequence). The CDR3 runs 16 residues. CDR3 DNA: TGTGCCAGCAGCCACCTAGCGGGGGGGGCCAGCAATGAGCAGTTCTTC. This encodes CASSHLAGGASNEQFF.

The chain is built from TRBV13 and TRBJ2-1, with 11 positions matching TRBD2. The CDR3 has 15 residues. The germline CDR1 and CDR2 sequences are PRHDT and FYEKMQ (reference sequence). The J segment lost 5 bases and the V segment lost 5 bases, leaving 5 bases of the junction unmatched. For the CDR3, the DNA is TGTGCCAGCAGCCCCTCGACTAGCGGGAACAATGAGCAGTTCTTC. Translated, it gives CASSPSTSGNNEQFF.

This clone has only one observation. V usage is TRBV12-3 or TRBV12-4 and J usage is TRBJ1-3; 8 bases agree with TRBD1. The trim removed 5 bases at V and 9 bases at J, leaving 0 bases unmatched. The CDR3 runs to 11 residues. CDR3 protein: CASSDRGTIYF. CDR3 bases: TGTGCCAGCAGTGACAGGGGCACCATATATTTT.

DNA of the CDR3: TGTGCCAGCAGCTTAGTAGCGGCTAATTCACCCCTCCACTTT. Translating it yields CASSLVAANSPLHF. The rearrangement joins TRBV11-2 to TRBJ1-6; D gene ambiguous. The V gene lost 1 base and the J gene lost 6 bases, with 7 bases spanning the gap. In germline, CDR1 is SGHAT, CDR2 FQNNGV. This CDR3 has 14 amino acids.

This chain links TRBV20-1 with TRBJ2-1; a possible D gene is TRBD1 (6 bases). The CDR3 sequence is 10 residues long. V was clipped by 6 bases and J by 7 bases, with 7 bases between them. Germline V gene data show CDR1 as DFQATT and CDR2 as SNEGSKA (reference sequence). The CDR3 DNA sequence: TGCAGTGCAGACAGGAATGAGCAGTTCTTC. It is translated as CSADRNEQFF.

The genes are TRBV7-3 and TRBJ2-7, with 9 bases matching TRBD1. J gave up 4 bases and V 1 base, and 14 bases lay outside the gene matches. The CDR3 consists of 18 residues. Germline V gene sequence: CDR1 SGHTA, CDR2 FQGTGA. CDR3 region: CASSLREGRDRAIYEQYF. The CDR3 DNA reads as TGTGCCAGCAGCTTAAGGGAGGGCCGGGACAGGGCGATATACGAGCAGTACTTC.

CDR3 residues: CAIRGTGASTDTQYF. CDR3 nucleotide sequence: TGTGCCATCAGAGGGACAGGGGCTAGCACAGATACGCAGTATTTT. V and J are TRBV10-3 and TRBJ2-3; 10 bases match TRBD1. The CDR3 length is 15 residues. The V gene's germline CDR1 is ENHRY and CDR2 SYGVKD. Losses at the gene ends were 6 bases for V and 0 bases for J; bases not matched to a gene: 3.

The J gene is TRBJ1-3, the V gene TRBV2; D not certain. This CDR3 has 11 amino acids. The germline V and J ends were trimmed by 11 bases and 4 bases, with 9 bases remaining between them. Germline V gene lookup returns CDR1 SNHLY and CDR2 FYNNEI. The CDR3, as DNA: TGTGCCGTTGACATCGGAAACACCATATATTTT. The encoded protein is CAVDIGNTIYF.

The CDR3 protein is CASSDFSRTEAFF. DNA for the CDR3: TGCGCCAGCAGTGATTTTAGCCGCACTGAAGCTTTCTTT. J is TRBJ1-1 and V is TRBV10-2; D uncertain. The CDR3 is 13 amino acids. V was clipped by 3 bases and J by 4 bases, with 9 bases between them. CDR1 and CDR2 from the germline V gene are WSHSY and SAAADI.

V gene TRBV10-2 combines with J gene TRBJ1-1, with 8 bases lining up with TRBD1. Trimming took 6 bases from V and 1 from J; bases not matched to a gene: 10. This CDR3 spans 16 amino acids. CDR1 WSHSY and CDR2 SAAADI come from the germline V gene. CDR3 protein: CASSPTDRGRNTEAFF. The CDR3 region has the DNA TGCGCCAGCAGCCCCACTGACAGGGGTAGGAACACTGAAGCTTTCTTT.

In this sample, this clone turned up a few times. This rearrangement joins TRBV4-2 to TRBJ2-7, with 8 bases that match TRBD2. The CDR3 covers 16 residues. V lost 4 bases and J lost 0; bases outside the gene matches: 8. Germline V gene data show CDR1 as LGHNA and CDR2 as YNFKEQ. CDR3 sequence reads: CASSPNGAGGSYEQYF. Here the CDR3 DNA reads TGTGCCAGCAGCCCTAATGGGGCGGGAGGCTCCTACGAGCAGTACTTC.

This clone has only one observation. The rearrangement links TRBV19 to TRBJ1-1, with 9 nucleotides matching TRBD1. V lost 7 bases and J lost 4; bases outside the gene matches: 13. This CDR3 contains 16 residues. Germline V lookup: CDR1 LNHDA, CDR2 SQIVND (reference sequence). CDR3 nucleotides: TGTGCCAGTAAACTACTGAGCGGACAGGGGAGCACTGAAGCTTTCTTT. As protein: CASKLLSGQGSTEAFF.

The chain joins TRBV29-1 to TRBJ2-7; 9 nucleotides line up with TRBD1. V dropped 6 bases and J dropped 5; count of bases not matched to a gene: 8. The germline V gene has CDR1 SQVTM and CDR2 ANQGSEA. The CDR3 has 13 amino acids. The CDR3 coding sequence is TGCAGCGTATCACAGGGGGCGCGAAACGAGCAGTACTTC. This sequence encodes CSVSQGARNEQYF.

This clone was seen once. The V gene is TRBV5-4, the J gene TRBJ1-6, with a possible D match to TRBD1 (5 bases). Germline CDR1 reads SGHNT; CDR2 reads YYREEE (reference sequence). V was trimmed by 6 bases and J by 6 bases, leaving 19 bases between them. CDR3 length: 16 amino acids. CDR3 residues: CASTQIRQSRNSPLHF. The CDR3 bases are TGTGCCAGCACCCAAATTCGACAGAGCCGTAATTCACCCCTCCACTTT.

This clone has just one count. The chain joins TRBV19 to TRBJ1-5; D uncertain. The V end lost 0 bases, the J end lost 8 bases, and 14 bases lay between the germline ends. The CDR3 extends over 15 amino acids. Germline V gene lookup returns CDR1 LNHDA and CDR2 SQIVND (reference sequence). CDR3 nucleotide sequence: TGTGCCAGTAGTATAGACCCGCCAGCGATCGAGCCCCAGCATTTT. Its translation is CASSIDPPAIEPQHF.

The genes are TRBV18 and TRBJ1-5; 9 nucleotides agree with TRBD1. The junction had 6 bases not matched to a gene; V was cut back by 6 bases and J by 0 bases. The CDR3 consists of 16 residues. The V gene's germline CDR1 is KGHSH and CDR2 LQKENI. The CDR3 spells CASSNRTGDSNQPQHF. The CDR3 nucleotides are TGTGCCAGCTCGAATCGGACAGGGGATAGCAATCAGCCCCAGCATTTT.

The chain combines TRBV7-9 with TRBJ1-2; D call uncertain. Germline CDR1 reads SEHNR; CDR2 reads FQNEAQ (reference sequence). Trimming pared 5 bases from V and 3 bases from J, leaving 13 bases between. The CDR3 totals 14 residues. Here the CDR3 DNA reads TGTGCCAGCAGCGGCCACCGTGCAGACTATGGCTACACCTTC. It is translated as CASSGHRADYGYTF.

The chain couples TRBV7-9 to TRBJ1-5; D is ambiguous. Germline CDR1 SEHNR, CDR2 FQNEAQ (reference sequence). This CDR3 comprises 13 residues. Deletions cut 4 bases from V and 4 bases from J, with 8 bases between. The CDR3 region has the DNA TGTGCCAGCAGCTCCGAGGGAAATCAGCCCCAGCATTTT. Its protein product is CASSSEGNQPQHF.

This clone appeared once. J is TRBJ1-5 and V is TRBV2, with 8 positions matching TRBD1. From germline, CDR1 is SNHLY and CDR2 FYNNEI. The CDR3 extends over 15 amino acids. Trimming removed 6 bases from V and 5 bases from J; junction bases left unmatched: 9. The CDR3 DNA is TGTGCCAGCAGCTCTGACAGGGGATCCCATCAGCCCCAGCATTTT. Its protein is CASSSDRGSHQPQHF.

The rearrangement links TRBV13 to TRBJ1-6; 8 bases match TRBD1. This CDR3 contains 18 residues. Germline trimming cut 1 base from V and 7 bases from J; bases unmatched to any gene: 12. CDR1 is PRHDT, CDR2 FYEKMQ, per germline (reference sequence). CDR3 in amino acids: CASSLDSKPGGQNSPLHF. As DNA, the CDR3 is TGTGCCAGCAGCTTAGATAGTAAGCCAGGGGGCCAGAATTCACCCCTCCACTTT.

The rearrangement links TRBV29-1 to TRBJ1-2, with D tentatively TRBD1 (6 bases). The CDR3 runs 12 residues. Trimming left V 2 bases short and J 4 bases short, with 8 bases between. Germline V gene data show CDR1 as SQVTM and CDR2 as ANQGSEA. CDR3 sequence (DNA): TGCAGCGTTGAACAGGGGACCTATGGCTACACCTTC. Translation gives CSVEQGTYGYTF.

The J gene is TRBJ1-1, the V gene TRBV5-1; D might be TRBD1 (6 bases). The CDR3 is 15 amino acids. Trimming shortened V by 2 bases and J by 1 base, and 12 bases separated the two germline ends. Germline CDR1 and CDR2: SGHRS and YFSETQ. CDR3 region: CASSFRTGPNTEAFF. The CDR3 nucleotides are TGCGCCAGCAGCTTCCGCACAGGGCCGAACACTGAAGCTTTCTTT. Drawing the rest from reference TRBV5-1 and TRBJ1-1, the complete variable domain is KAGVTQTPRYLIKTRGQQVTLSCSPISGHRSVSWYQQTPGQGLQFLFEYFSETQRNKGNFPGRFSGRQFSNSRSEMNVSTLELGDSALYLCASSFRTGPNTEAFFGQGTRLTVV.

The CDR3, as DNA: TGTGCCATCAGTGAGTCGACAGGGGACTATGGCTACACCTTC. This codes for CAISESTGDYGYTF. This rearrangement joins TRBV10-3 to TRBJ1-2; TRBD1 aligns across 8 bases. CDR1 is ENHRY and CDR2 is SYGVKD in the germline V gene. This CDR3 has 14 amino acids. V lost 0 bases to trimming and J lost 3 bases; unmatched junction nucleotides: 0.

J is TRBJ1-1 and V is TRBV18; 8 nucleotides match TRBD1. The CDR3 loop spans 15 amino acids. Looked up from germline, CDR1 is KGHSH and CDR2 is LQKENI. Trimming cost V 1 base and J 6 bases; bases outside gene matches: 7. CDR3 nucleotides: TGTGCCAGCTCACCACAAGAACAGGGGGTCGCTGAAGCTTTCTTT. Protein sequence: CASSPQEQGVAEAFF.